These 17 T cell receptor beta chains originate from one sample sequenced in a study of blood T cells in healthy people across ages. Combining a sample-barcoded 5' primer with a J-beta primer mix, a second PCR ran for 7 to 11 cycles. In TCRdb, the 5' RACE reads were re-called with MiXCR into one record per CDR3 protein. The repertoire holds over 1,500,000 distinct CDR3 sequences, with about two fifths as singletons. The sample was blood. Receptors were obtained from a human donor in good health.

There are a few counts of this clonotype. This chain uses TRBV5-1 with TRBJ1-1, with D uncertain. CDR3 length equals 14 residues. Germline CDR1 is SGHRS and CDR2 is YFSETQ. Trimming took off 0 bases at V and 1 base at J, with 7 bases between the two ends. The CDR3 nucleotides are TGCGCCAGCAGCTTGGTACTGACGAACACTGAAGCTTTCTTT. It yields the protein CASSLVLTNTEAFF. Together with reference TRBV5-1 and TRBJ1-1, the CDR3 gives the full variable domain: KAGVTQTPRYLIKTRGQQVTLSCSPISGHRSVSWYQQTPGQGLQFLFEYFSETQRNKGNFPGRFSGRQFSNSRSEMNVSTLELGDSALYLCASSLVLTNTEAFFGQGTRLTVV.

This chain uses TRBV4-3 with TRBJ2-3, with unresolved D. The ends were cut back, 3 bases at V and 1 base at J, with 8 bases in the middle. Looked up from germline, CDR1 is LGHNA and CDR2 is YSLEER. This CDR3 region has 14 residues. The CDR3: CASSQGIGTDTQYF. The CDR3 coding sequence is TGCGCCAGCAGCCAGGGGATCGGCACAGATACGCAGTATTTT.

This clonotype showed up just a few times. The genes are TRBV5-1 and TRBJ2-7, with D perhaps TRBD1 (6 bases). CDR1 and CDR2 (germline): SGHRS, YFSETQ. The CDR3 is 13 residues long. The V end was cut by 7 bases, the J end by 2 bases, with 13 bases between. The CDR3 DNA follows: TGCGCCAGCGGGTTGGACAGAGCCTACGAGCAGTACTTC. Translated: CASGLDRAYEQYF.

This clonotype was observed a few times. The chain carries TRBV11-2 and TRBJ2-3; D unclear. From germline, CDR1 is SGHAT and CDR2 FQNNGV. The CDR3 runs 15 residues. V lost 0 bases and J 3 bases, leaving 10 bases between the germline ends. The CDR3 DNA reads TGTGCCAGCAGCTTAGAGTCAGCAACTACAGATACGCAGTATTTT. It specifies CASSLESATTDTQYF.

The chain joins TRBV20-1 to TRBJ2-1; the D is unclear. V lost 1 base, J lost 5 bases, and 9 bases lay in between. Germline V CDR1 and CDR2: DFQATT, SNEGSKA (reference sequence). This CDR3 comprises 13 residues. The CDR3 loop reads CSARGQIDNEQFF. The CDR3 DNA reads TGCAGTGCTAGAGGGCAGATAGACAATGAGCAGTTCTTC.

The V and J genes are TRBV6-5 and TRBJ2-1, with TRBD2 matching 8 bases. The CDR3 extends over 19 amino acids. The V and J ends lost 4 bases and 1 base, in that order; junction bases with no gene match: 15. Germline CDR1 is MNHEY and CDR2 is SVGAGI. CDR3 sequence (DNA): TGTGCCAGCAGTTTGGGTTTCGGGGGGGGCCGTCGATCCTACAATGAGCAGTTCTTC. Translating it yields CASSLGFGGGRRSYNEQFF.

This clonotype was seen more than once but under ten times. The chain has TRBV4-3 and TRBJ2-7, with 8 bases lining up with TRBD2. The J call may be mistaken, given a closer DNA end match to TRBJ2-5. The CDR3 has 16 amino acids. CDR1 is LGHNA and CDR2 is YSLEER in the germline V gene. DNA of the CDR3: TGCGCCAGCAGCCAAGTTTTGCGGGGGGAACAAGAGACCCAGTACTTC. Its protein product is CASSQVLRGEQETQYF.

This clonotype was counted a few times. The J gene is TRBJ2-3, the V gene TRBV20-1; D perhaps matches TRBD1 (5 bases). V dropped 0 bases and J dropped 4 bases, with 14 bases sitting between them. The CDR3 runs to 15 residues. Germline-derived CDR1 and CDR2 are DFQATT and SNEGSKA (reference sequence). The CDR3, as DNA: TGCAGTGCTAGAGATAGCAGGGTTTTTGCAGATACGCAGTATTTT. Protein: CSARDSRVFADTQYF.

This clonotype was recorded at least ten times. The V and J genes are TRBV29-1 and TRBJ2-7; possibly TRBD1 for D (6 bases). This CDR3 region has 12 residues. From germline, CDR1 is SQVTM and CDR2 ANQGSEA. V lost 2 bases and J 5 bases, leaving 10 bases between the germline ends. Written as DNA, the CDR3 is TGCAGCGTTGAACAGGGGTTCGACGAGCAGTACTTC. Protein: CSVEQGFDEQYF.

The genes are TRBV6-5 and TRBJ2-5; 8 bases agree with TRBD1. Trimming removed 2 bases from V and 0 bases from J; junction bases left unmatched: 2. Germline loops: CDR1 MNHEY, CDR2 SVGAGI. The CDR3 length is 15 residues. As DNA, the CDR3 is TGTGCCAGCAGTTACGACAGGGGTCACCAAGAGACCCAGTACTTC. This translates into CASSYDRGHQETQYF.

This clonotype turned up a few times. Possible read error: a much larger clone is one base away. The CDR3 DNA is TGTGCCATCAGTGAGTGGGATACGCAGTATTTT. Protein: CAISEWDTQYF. The V and J genes are TRBV10-3 and TRBJ2-3, with D uncertain. CDR1 and CDR2 (germline): ENHRY, SYGVKD. The CDR3 spans 11 residues. With 1 base removed from V and 6 bases from J, the gap between germline ends came to 2 bases.

The rearrangement joins TRBV29-1 to TRBJ2-7; tentative D call: TRBD2 (6 bases). V gave up 5 bases and J gave up 7 bases, with 18 bases separating them. Germline V gene lookup returns CDR1 SQVTM and CDR2 ANQGSEA. The CDR3 runs 13 residues. The CDR3 nucleotides read TGCAGCGTTCAAGGCGGCAGTGGGAGGGAGCAGTACTTC. As protein: CSVQGGSGREQYF.

This clonotype showed up just once. The junction departs from germline at one end; a sequencing error may be responsible. This chain uses TRBV6-2 or TRBV6-3 with TRBJ2-1, with 12 bases identical to TRBD2. This CDR3 comprises 16 residues. Germline CDR1 reads MNHEY; CDR2 reads SVGEGT. CDR3 amino acids: CASSSLAGGHNNELFF. Written as DNA, the CDR3 is TGTGCCAGCAGTTCCCTAGCGGGGGGGCATAACAATGAGCTGTTCTTC.

This clonotype was seen a handful of times. The rearrangement links TRBV4-1 to TRBJ2-4, with D possibly being TRBD1 or TRBD2 (5 bases each). The closer fit of TRBJ2-5 to the DNA end suggests the J call may be wrong. CDR1 and CDR2 (germline): MGHRA, YSYEKL. The length of the CDR3 is 17 residues. Written as DNA, the CDR3 is TGCGCCAGCAGCCAAAAACCCGGGGACCCAATCGGGGAGACCCAGTACTTC. It specifies CASSQKPGDPIGETQYF.

The V gene is TRBV10-3, the J gene TRBJ1-2, with a possible D match to TRBD1 (5 bases). Germline-derived CDR1 and CDR2 are ENHRY and SYGVKD. The length of the CDR3 is 15 residues. Trimming left V 0 bases short and J 4 bases short, with 12 bases between. The CDR3 here is CAISESEGHSYGYTF. The CDR3 bases are TGTGCCATCAGTGAGTCCGAGGGGCACAGCTATGGCTACACCTTC.

This clonotype occurred once. This rearrangement joins TRBV7-3 to TRBJ2-7, with 10 bases lining up with TRBD2. The closer fit of TRBJ2-5 to the DNA end suggests the J call may be wrong. The V gene's germline CDR1 is SGHTA and CDR2 FQGTGA. The CDR3 has 15 amino acids. The CDR3 loop reads CASSLSSGGFETQYF. In DNA form, the CDR3 reads TGTGCCAGCAGCTTAAGTAGCGGGGGGTTTGAGACCCAGTACTTC.

The rearrangement uses TRBV4-1 and TRBJ2-1, with D possibly TRBD1 on 6 matching bases. CDR1 is MGHRA, CDR2 YSYEKL, per germline. V lost 1 base, J lost 7 bases, and 11 bases lay in between. The CDR3 spans 14 residues. DNA for the CDR3: TGCGCCAGCAGCCAAGCCTTTACAGGGAATGAGCAGTTCTTC. This encodes CASSQAFTGNEQFF.